This T cell receptor (beta chain) was captured in a study of post-analysis software for immune sequencing data. Study in general: Patients with relapsing-remitting, secondary progressive and progressive-relapsing multiple sclerosis courses were all represented.

The sample holds many counts of this clonotype. Its antigen is still unknown. Every TCR beta cDNA library bore unique molecular identifiers. T cells numbering about 0.9 to 10 million yielded cDNA molecules that totaled about 500,000. TCRdb itself ran the PCR reads through MiXCR, one entry per CDR3 protein. The table shows about 540,000 distinct CDR3 sequences, with around a third occurring only once. J was trimmed by 4 bases and V by 4 bases; bases with no gene match: 5. This CDR3 is built from 13 residues. The germline gives CDR1 SGHRS, CDR2 YFSETQ. Broader study findings: Patients carried four or five TRBV segments more frequently than controls did, and TRBV5-6, TRBV5-1 and TRBV20-1 were among them. Under F measure analysis, samples from one preparation batch co-clustered strongly. Significantly decreased normalized Chao1 diversity was recorded for multiple sclerosis patients relative to controls.

The V call is TRBV5-1, the J call TRBJ2-7, with 7 bases lining up with TRBD1. This receptor was taken from a girl aged 2-17 years with multiple sclerosis. The specimen was blood. This CDR3 is CASSAGQVYEQYF. As DNA, the CDR3 is TGCGCCAGCAGCGCCGGACAGGTATACGAGCAGTACTTC.